These 14 T cell receptor beta chains came from one sample sequenced in a study of control samples from healthy donors and cancer patients. TCRdb keeps only in-frame clones here, not all; method: immunoSEQ multiplex PCR. The data hold under 200,000 clones, with 91% observed a single time. Specimen: blood. Every receptor here comes from a woman aged 25 to 39 in good health.

The chain employs TRBV4-2 and TRBJ2-5; tentatively, D is TRBD1 (5 bases). CDR3 length: 15 residues. Germline assignment: CDR1 LGHNA and CDR2 YNFKEQ. Trimming removed 0 bases at V and 1 base at J, with 9 bases between. The chain's CDR3 is CASSQDGAAQETQYF. CDR3 DNA: TGTGCCAGCAGCCAAGATGGGGCGGCCCAAGAGACCCAGTACTTC.

This clone turned up a few times. The chain couples TRBV27 to TRBJ2-1; TRBD2 might be the D (6 bases). Germline-derived CDR1 and CDR2 are MNHEY and SMNVEV (reference sequence). Trimming pared 2 bases from V and 5 bases from J, leaving 7 bases between. CDR3 length equals 13 residues. CDR3 DNA sequence: TGTGCCAGCAGTTTACGGGAGCACAATGAGCAGTTCTTC. Encoded protein: CASSLREHNEQFF.

This clone occurred once. This chain joins TRBV10-1 and TRBJ2-1; 16 bases line up with TRBD2. The germline CDR1 and CDR2 sequences are WNHNN and SYGVQD (reference sequence). This CDR3 has 21 amino acids. The junction had 11 bases not matched to a gene; V was cut back by 3 bases and J by 0 bases. The CDR3 loop is CASSDPNPGLAGGSSYNEQFF. The CDR3 DNA is TGCGCCAGCAGTGACCCGAACCCGGGACTAGCGGGGGGGAGCTCCTACAATGAGCAGTTCTTC.

V and J are TRBV11-3 and TRBJ2-7; D uncertain. The germline V gene encodes CDR1 SGHNT and CDR2 YENEEA. Deletions cut 5 bases from V and 1 base from J, with 6 bases between. The CDR3 has 12 amino acids. The CDR3 protein is CASSPPSYEQYF. DNA for the CDR3: TGTGCCAGCAGCCCCCCTTCCTACGAGCAGTACTTC. Filled out from reference TRBV11-3 and TRBJ2-7, the complete variable domain reads EAGVVQSPRYKIIEKKQPVAFWCNPISGHNTLYWYLQNLGQGPELLIRYENEEAVDDSQLPKDRFSAERLKGVDSTLKIQPAELGDSAVYLCASSPPSYEQYFGPGTRLTVT.

The chain couples TRBV20-1 to TRBJ2-7; D gene unclear. Germline V gives CDR1 DFQATT, CDR2 SNEGSKA (reference sequence). The CDR3 contains 12 residues. Trimming cost V 6 bases and J 1 base, with 10 bases left between them. The CDR3 protein is CSASGDSYEQYF. CDR3 in DNA: TGCAGTGCGAGTGGGGATTCCTACGAGCAGTACTTC.

The chain joins TRBV2 to TRBJ2-2; TRBD1 agrees at 8 bases. The CDR3 sequence is 17 residues long. In germline, CDR1 is SNHLY, CDR2 FYNNEI. J lost 3 bases, V lost 4 bases, and 10 bases had no gene match. CDR3 nucleotide sequence: TGTGCCAGCAGTGGGTCCGCGACAGGGGACTACACCGGGGAGCTGTTTTTT. This codes for CASSGSATGDYTGELFF.

This clone was found once. The V call is TRBV5-4, the J call TRBJ1-1; 9 bases fit TRBD1. This CDR3 has 15 residues. Germline trimming cut 0 bases from V and 1 base from J; bases unmatched to any gene: 1. Germline CDR1 SGHNT, CDR2 YYREEE (reference sequence). The CDR3, as DNA: TGTGCCAGCAGCTTGGTGGACAGGGGGAACACTGAAGCTTTCTTT. Translating gives CASSLVDRGNTEAFF.

J is TRBJ2-1 and V is TRBV11-3; D may be TRBD2 (5 bases). CDR3 size: 13 residues. V was clipped by 7 bases and J by 6 bases, with 13 bases between them. The germline V gene has CDR1 SGHNT and CDR2 YENEEA. CDR3 sequence: CASKLASSNEQFF. The DNA of the CDR3 is TGTGCCAGCAAGCTAGCCTCTTCCAATGAGCAGTTCTTC.

The J gene is TRBJ1-1, the V gene TRBV11-3, with D tentatively TRBD1 (6 bases). This CDR3 comprises 15 residues. Germline V lookup: CDR1 SGHNT, CDR2 YENEEA. Between the trimmed V and J ends, which lost 5 bases and 4 bases, there was a span of 17 bases. The CDR3 here is CASSPHLQGPTEAFF. CDR3 DNA: TGTGCCAGCAGCCCCCACCTCCAGGGGCCCACTGAAGCTTTCTTT.

This clone was observed a single time. Other nucleotide sequences from this sample produce the same CDR3. V usage is TRBV28 and J usage is TRBJ1-2, with a weak D call TRBD1 (6 bases). CDR3 length: 11 residues. Germline V lookup: CDR1 MDHEN, CDR2 SYDVKM. With 4 bases removed from V and 8 bases from J, the gap between germline ends came to 8 bases. The CDR3 DNA reads TGTGCCAGCAGTTCCAGGGGAGGCTACACCTTC. This codes for CASSSRGGYTF.

The chain uses TRBV20-1 and TRBJ1-5; a possible D gene is TRBD1 (5 bases). V was clipped by 7 bases and J by 7 bases, with 8 bases between them. This CDR3 region has 10 residues. Per germline, CDR1 DFQATT and CDR2 SNEGSKA (reference sequence). CDR3 region: CSVGEQPQHF. The DNA of the CDR3 is TGCAGTGTGGGGGAGCAGCCCCAGCATTTT.

The chain couples TRBV18 to TRBJ1-3; no firm D call. The length of the CDR3 is 13 residues. Per the germline V gene, CDR1 is KGHSH and CDR2 is LQKENI. V dropped 0 bases and J dropped 8 bases, with 8 bases sitting between them. The CDR3 here is CASSPPGVDTIYF. The CDR3 DNA follows: TGTGCCAGCTCACCACCAGGCGTGGACACCATATATTTT.

The chain carries TRBV3-1 (or the pseudogene TRBV3-2) and TRBJ2-7; D is unresolved. Trimming removed 2 bases at V and 1 base at J, with 12 bases between. Germline CDR1 is LGHDT and CDR2 is YNNKEL (reference sequence). CDR3 length: 15 amino acids. The DNA of the CDR3 is TGTGCCAGCAGCCAAAAAGTAGGACGTTCCTACGAGCAGTACTTC. Its protein product is CASSQKVGRSYEQYF.

V gene TRBV5-1 combines with J gene TRBJ2-7; a weak D match, TRBD1 (6 bases). Deletions cut 3 bases from V and 3 bases from J, with 10 bases between. The CDR3 has 13 residues. Germline lookup yields CDR1 SGHRS and CDR2 YFSETQ. This chain's CDR3 is CASSWDMSYEQYF. In DNA form, the CDR3 reads TGCGCCAGCAGCTGGGACATGAGCTACGAGCAGTACTTC.